This TCR beta chain emerged from a study of blood T cell repertoires in COVID-19 (TCRdb year 2020). A note on the overall study: Samples covering the acute and convalescent phases of COVID-19 were provided by collaborators in the United States, Italy and Spain. The material from the prospective study consisted of cDNA or gDNA derived from T cells, B-cell-depleted T cells, or PBMCs. The dataset comprised deeply sampled blood TCRbeta repertoires from subjects exposed to, actively infected with, or recovered from COVID-19. The repertoires were released in a freely available public database meant as a resource for research on the immune response to SARS-CoV-2. Samples came from the ongoing ImmuneRACE study (first 160 participants) plus 1,254 subjects from 6 global collaborators. The sample metadata nearly always contained a de-identified subject ID, COVID-19 status, age in years and sex. Where available, HLA class I and class II types were obtained from metadata supplied by the sample provider rather than from assay-based typing. Results and caveats for the whole study, not just this receptor: Clinical and demographic metadata were provided uncurated, with the amount varying by source and participant.

TCRbeta CDR3 regions were amplified from genomic DNA using the immunoSEQ Assay, a bias-controlled multiplex PCR. The authors' analysis ran thus. The number of nucleated cells in each sample was estimated by amplification of reference gene primers within the assay. Sequence reads were collapsed and filtered to measure the absolute abundance of every unique TCRbeta CDR3 rearrangement. For each sample, productive Simpson clonality was calculated by taking the square root of Simpson's diversity index across productive rearrangements. Imported from immuneACCESS, the table was reduced by TCRdb to in-frame sequences with V and J called. These copies leave out some clones; in studies compared against another copy, an unresolved V gene accounts for under half, and the cause of the remainder is not known. V and J calls and clone size follow that table, whereas D and trimming were derived from the DNA. The sample records 170,000 or so clones, over 70% of which are singletons. Under 3% of the sample is in the top ten clones.

Based on the germline V gene (reference sequence), the CDR1 and CDR2 sequences are LNHDA and SQIVND. After removal of 6 bases from V and 2 bases from J, the junction retains 4 bases not matched to a gene. The CDR3 numbers 15 residues from cysteine through phenylalanine. Here the CDR3 DNA is all that survives: 45 bases in frame from base 1. The sample holds a few counts of this clone. No antigen is known for it. No much larger clone exists at a distance of one base, and base qualities are not known. Whole blood was collected in K2EDTA tubes by collaborating institutions according to the institutions' own protocols. Collaborator samples were shipped for TCRbeta analysis as frozen whole blood, isolated PBMCs, or DNA extracted from either sample type.

The TCR sequence derives from a woman aged 55-75 years with acute or convalescent COVID-19. The chain is assembled from TRBV19 and TRBJ2-7; 13 central bases correspond to TRBD2. Sequenced sample: peripheral blood. CDR3 protein: CASSSGLAGTYEQYF. The nucleotides are TGTGCCAGTAGCTCGGGACTAGCGGGGACCTACGAGCAGTACTTC.